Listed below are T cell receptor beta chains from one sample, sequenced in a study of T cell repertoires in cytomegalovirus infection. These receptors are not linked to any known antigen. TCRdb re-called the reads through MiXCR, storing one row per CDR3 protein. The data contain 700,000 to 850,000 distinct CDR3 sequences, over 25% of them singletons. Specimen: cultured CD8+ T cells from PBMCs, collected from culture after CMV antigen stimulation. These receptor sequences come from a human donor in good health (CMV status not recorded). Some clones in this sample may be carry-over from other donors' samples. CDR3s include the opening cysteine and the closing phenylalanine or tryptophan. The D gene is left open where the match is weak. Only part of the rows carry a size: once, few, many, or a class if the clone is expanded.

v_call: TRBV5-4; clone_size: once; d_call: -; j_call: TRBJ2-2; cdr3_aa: CASSRLYQTGELFF; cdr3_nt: TGTGCCAGCAGCCGACTTTACCAAACCGGGGAGCTGTTTTTT
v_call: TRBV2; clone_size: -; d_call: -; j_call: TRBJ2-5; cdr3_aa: CASSELMGHQEETQYF; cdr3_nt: TGTGCCAGCAGTGAACTGATGGGACACCAAGAAGAGACCCAGTACTTC
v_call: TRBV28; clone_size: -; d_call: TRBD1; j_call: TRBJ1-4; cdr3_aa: CASSSGQGYTNEKLFF; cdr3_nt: TGTGCCAGCAGTTCCGGACAGGGCTATACCAATGAAAAACTGTTTTTT
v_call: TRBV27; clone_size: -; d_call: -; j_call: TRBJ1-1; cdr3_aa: CASSFNVWNTEAFF; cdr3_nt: TGTGCCAGCAGTTTCAACGTTTGGAACACTGAAGCTTTCTTT
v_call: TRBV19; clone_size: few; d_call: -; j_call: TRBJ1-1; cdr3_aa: CASSPLYRESNTEAFF; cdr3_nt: TGTGCCAGTAGTCCTCTATACAGGGAGAGTAACACTGAAGCTTTCTTT
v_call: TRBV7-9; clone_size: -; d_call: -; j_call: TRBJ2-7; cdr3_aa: CASSLEERGVHF; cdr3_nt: TGTGCCAGCAGCTTAGAAGAGAGAGGGGTCCACTTC
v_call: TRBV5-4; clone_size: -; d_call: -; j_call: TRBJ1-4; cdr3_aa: CASSLAAFPEKLFF; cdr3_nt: TGTGCCAGCAGCTTGGCGGCGTTCCCTGAAAAACTGTTTTTT
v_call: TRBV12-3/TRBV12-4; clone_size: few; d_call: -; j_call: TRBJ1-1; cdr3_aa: CASSPSPGIHTEAFF; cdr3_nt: TGTGCCAGCAGCCCTTCCCCTGGAATACACACTGAAGCTTTCTTT
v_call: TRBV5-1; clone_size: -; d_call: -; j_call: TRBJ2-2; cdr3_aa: CASSLGQSDTGELFF; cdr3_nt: TGCGCCAGCAGCTTGGGTCAATCGGACACCGGGGAGCTGTTTTTT
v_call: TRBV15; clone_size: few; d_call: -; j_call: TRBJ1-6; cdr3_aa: CATSRDRAVYNSPLHF; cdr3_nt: TGTGCCACCAGCAGAGACAGGGCGGTGTATAATTCACCCCTCCACTTT
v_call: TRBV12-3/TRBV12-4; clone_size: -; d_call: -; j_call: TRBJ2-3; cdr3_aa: CASSPDVDTQYF; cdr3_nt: TGTGCCAGCAGCCCGGATGTAGATACGCAGTATTTT
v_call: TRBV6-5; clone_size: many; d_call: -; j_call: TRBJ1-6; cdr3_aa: CASSYSSLGPQYSRYNSPLHF; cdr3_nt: TGTGCCAGCAGTTACTCGAGTTTGGGTCCCCAGTACAGTCGATATAATTCACCCCTCCACTTT
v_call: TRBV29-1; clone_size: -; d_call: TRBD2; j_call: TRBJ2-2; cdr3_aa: CSGTRGGNTGELFF; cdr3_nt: TGCAGCGGCACCCGGGGGGGCAACACCGGGGAGCTGTTTTTT
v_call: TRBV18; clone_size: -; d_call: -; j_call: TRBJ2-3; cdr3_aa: CASSPIRAVRQVYTDTQYF; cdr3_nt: TGTGCCAGCTCACCAATAAGGGCAGTGAGACAGGTCTACACAGATACGCAGTATTTT
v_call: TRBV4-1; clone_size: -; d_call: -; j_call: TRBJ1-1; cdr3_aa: CASSQDPPYTEAFF; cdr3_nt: TGCGCCAGCAGCCAAGATCCTCCGTACACTGAAGCTTTCTTT
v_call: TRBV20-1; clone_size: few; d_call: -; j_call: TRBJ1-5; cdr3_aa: CSAREGQYSNQPQHF; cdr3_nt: TGCAGTGCTAGAGAGGGGCAGTATAGCAATCAGCCCCAGCATTTT
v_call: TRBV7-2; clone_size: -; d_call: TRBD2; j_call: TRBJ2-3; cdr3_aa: CASSNELAGADTQYF; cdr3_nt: TGTGCCAGCAGCAACGAACTAGCGGGGGCAGATACGCAGTATTTT
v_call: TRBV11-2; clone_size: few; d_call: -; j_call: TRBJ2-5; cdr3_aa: CASRGLGETQYF; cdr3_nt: TGTGCCAGCAGGGGGTTAGGAGAGACCCAGTACTTC
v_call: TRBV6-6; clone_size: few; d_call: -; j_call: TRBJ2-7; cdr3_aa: CASSFSVSPEEQYF; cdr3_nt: TGTGCCAGCAGTTTCTCTGTTTCCCCTGAGGAGCAGTACTTC
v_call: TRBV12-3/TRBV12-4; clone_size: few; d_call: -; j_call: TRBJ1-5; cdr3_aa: CASRTTVNSNQPQHF; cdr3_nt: TGTGCCAGCAGGACGACAGTGAATAGCAATCAGCCCCAGCATTTT
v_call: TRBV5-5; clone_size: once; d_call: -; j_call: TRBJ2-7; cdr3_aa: CASSLFDRSSYEQYF; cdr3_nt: TGTGCCAGCAGCTTGTTTGACAGGAGCTCCTACGAGCAGTACTTC
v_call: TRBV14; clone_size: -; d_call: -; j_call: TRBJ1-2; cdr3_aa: CASSQEPARVNYGYTF; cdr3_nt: TGTGCCAGCAGCCAAGAGCCGGCCAGAGTTAACTATGGCTACACCTTC
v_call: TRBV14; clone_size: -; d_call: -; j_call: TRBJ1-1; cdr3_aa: CASSILGGANTEAFF; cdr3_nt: TGTGCCAGCAGCATCTTGGGGGGAGCGAACACTGAAGCTTTCTTT
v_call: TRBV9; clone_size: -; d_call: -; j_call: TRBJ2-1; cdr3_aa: CASSAYTYIRGQGNKMSIFF; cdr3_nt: TGTGCCAGCAGCGCGTATACTTATATCCGTGGGCAGGGGAATAAGATGAGCATCTTCTTC
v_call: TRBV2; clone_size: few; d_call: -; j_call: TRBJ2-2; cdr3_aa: CASIRLPDTGELFF; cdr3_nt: TGTGCCAGCATACGCCTGCCTGACACCGGGGAGCTGTTTTTT
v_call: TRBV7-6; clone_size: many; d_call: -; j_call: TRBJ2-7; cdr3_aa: CASSLEKGSYEQYF; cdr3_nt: TGTGCCAGCAGCTTAGAGAAGGGCTCCTACGAGCAGTACTTC
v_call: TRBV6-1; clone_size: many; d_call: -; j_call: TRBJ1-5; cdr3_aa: CASRLGSNNQPQHF; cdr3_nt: TGTGCCAGCAGGCTGGGAAGTAACAATCAGCCCCAGCATTTT
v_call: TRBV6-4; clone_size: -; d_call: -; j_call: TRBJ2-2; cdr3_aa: CANSAATGTTGELFF; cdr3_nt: TGTGCCAACAGTGCCGCGACTGGTACCACCGGGGAGCTGTTTTTT
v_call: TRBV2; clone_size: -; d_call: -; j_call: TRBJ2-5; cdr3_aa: CASAGLKPETQYF; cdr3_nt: TGTGCCAGCGCGGGACTTAAGCCAGAGACCCAGTACTTC
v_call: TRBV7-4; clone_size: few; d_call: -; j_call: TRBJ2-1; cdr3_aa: CASSPLDNNEQFF; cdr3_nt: TGTGCCAGCAGCCCCCTGGATAACAATGAGCAGTTCTTC
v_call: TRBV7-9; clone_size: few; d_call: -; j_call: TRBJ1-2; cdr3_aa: CASLGGIDGYTF; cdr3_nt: TGTGCCAGCCTTGGAGGGATTGATGGCTACACCTTC
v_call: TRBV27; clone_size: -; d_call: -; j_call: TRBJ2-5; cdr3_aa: CASSLSMGSWETQYF; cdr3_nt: TGTGCCAGCAGTTTATCGATGGGGAGTTGGGAGACCCAGTACTTC
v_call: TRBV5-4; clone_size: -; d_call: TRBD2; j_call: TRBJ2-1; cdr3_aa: CASSRTSGGINEQFF; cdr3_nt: TGTGCCAGCAGCCGTACTAGCGGGGGAATTAATGAGCAGTTCTTC
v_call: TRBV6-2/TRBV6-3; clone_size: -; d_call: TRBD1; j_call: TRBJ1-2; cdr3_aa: CASSYSGTAGVNYGYTF; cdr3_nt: TGTGCCAGCAGTTACTCTGGGACAGCAGGGGTTAACTATGGCTACACCTTC
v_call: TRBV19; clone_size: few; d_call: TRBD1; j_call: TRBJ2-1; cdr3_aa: CASSIRRQGAIYNEQFF; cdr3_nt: TGTGCCAGTAGTATCCGAAGACAGGGGGCAATCTACAATGAGCAGTTCTTC
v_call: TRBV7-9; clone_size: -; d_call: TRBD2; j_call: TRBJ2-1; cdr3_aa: CASSLQAGVLNEQFF; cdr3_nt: TGTGCCAGCAGCTTACAAGCGGGGGTTCTCAATGAGCAGTTCTTC
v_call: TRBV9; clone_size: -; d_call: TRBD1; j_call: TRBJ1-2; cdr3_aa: CANRTGTGDGYTF; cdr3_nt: TGTGCCAACAGGACCGGGACAGGGGACGGCTACACCTTC